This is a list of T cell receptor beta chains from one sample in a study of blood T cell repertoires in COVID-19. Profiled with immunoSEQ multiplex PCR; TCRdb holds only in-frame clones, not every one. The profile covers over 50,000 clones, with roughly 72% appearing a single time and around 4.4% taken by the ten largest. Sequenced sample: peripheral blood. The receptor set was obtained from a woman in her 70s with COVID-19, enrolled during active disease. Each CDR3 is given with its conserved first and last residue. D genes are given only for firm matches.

cdr3_aa: CASSFGLAGHTGELFF; d_call: TRBD2; v_call: TRBV11-2
cdr3_aa: CASSGPTIGTPADTQYF; d_call: .; v_call: TRBV2
cdr3_aa: CASSAGLVKLGELFF; d_call: TRBD2; v_call: TRBV5-4
cdr3_aa: CASSSRPRGAEETQYF; d_call: .; v_call: TRBV5-4
cdr3_aa: CVSSLQGFETQYF; d_call: .; v_call: TRBV7-2
cdr3_aa: CASSPGLHTYEQYF; d_call: TRBD2; v_call: TRBV5-1
cdr3_aa: CASSMDLRETQYF; d_call: .; v_call: TRBV5-1
cdr3_aa: CASSKGTGHYEQYF; d_call: TRBD1; v_call: TRBV6-5
cdr3_aa: CASSSNGGSQETQYF; d_call: .; v_call: TRBV10-1
cdr3_aa: CASSRGTSGSPDTQYF; d_call: TRBD2; v_call: TRBV5-1
cdr3_aa: CASSPQRAGLNTEAFF; d_call: .; v_call: TRBV18
cdr3_aa: CASRPLVFRGNEQFF; d_call: .; v_call: TRBV11-2
cdr3_aa: CASSISGLNYGYTF; d_call: .; v_call: TRBV19
cdr3_aa: CASSRLAARDTQYF; d_call: TRBD2; v_call: TRBV7-3
cdr3_aa: CATSTAGGGYTF; d_call: .; v_call: TRBV15
cdr3_aa: CASSSRLLAGEDSDTQYF; d_call: TRBD2; v_call: TRBV4-3
cdr3_aa: CASKGTGGRETQYF; d_call: TRBD1; v_call: TRBV6-5